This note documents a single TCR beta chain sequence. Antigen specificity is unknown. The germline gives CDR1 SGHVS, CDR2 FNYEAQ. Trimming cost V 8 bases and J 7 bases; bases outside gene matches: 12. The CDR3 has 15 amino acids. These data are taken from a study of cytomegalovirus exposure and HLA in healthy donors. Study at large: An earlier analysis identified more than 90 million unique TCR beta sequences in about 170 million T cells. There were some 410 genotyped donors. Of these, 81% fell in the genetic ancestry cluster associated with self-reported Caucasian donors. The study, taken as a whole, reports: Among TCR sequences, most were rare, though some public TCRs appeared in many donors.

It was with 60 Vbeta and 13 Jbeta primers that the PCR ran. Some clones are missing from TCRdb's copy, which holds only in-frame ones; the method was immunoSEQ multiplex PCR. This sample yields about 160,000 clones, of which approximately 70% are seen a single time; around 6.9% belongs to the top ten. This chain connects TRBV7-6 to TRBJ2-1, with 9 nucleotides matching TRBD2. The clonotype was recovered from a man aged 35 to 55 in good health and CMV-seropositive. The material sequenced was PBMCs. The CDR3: CASQISGGLGNEQFF. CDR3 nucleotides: TGTGCCAGCCAAATAAGCGGGGGGCTAGGAAATGAGCAGTTCTTC.